Presented here are 30 T cell receptor beta chains from one specimen sequenced in a study of technical replicates of blood from several donors. Some clones are missing from TCRdb's copy, which holds only in-frame ones; the method was immunoSEQ multiplex PCR. This table has approximately 51,000 clones, around 95% appearing once. Sequencing used PBMCs. The receptors stem from a human donor in good health. Some clones in this sample may be carry-over from other donors' samples.

The chain has TRBV18 and TRBJ1-1; 9 positions agree with TRBD1. V shed 6 bases and J 7 bases; nucleotides not matched to a gene: 6. Germline values: CDR1 KGHSH, CDR2 LQKENI. This CDR3 is built from 13 residues. CDR3 loop: CASSTGTGIEAFF. CDR3 DNA: TGTGCCAGCTCGACCGGGACAGGGATTGAAGCTTTCTTT.

The genes are TRBV25-1 and TRBJ1-2; no reliable D call. With 6 bases removed from V and 8 bases from J, the gap between germline ends came to 10 bases. Germline V gene sequence: CDR1 MGHDK, CDR2 SYGVNS. CDR3 size: 11 residues. The CDR3 sequence: CASSALGGYTF. In nucleotides, the CDR3 is TGTGCCAGCAGCGCACTAGGCGGCTACACCTTC.

This rearrangement joins TRBV7-2 to TRBJ2-2; 13 bases fit TRBD2. CDR1 and CDR2 (germline): SGHTA, FQGNSA. V shed 1 base, J shed 7 bases, and the junction held 9 bases outside the gene matches. This CDR3 region has 18 residues. The CDR3 sequence is CASSLEQPGLAGSGELFF. The DNA of the CDR3 is TGTGCCAGCAGCTTAGAACAACCGGGACTAGCGGGAAGCGGGGAGCTGTTTTTT.

V usage is TRBV5-1 and J usage is TRBJ1-1; no definite D call. The V gene lost 4 bases and the J gene lost 0 bases, with 13 bases spanning the gap. In germline, CDR1 is SGHRS, CDR2 YFSETQ. This CDR3 comprises 15 residues. CDR3 sequence reads: CASSRGDPLNTEAFF. CDR3 sequence (DNA): TGCGCCAGCAGCCGGGGAGATCCTCTGAACACTGAAGCTTTCTTT.

The CDR3 nucleotides read TGTGCCAGCAGCCAAGTACGAGGAGGGGGCCACAATGAGCAGTTCTTC. It yields the protein CASSQVRGGGHNEQFF. The chain links TRBV4-2 to TRBJ2-1; the D gene is possibly TRBD1 (7 bases). The germline V and J ends were trimmed by 1 base and 5 bases, with 15 bases remaining between them. Germline V gene lookup returns CDR1 LGHNA and CDR2 YNFKEQ. The CDR3 extends over 16 amino acids.

The gene calls are TRBV10-2 and TRBJ2-3; 13 bases agree with TRBD2. The trim removed 6 bases at V and 4 bases at J, leaving 4 bases unmatched. The length of the CDR3 is 15 residues. Germline assignment: CDR1 WSHSY and CDR2 SAAADI. CDR3 nucleotides: TGCGCCAGCAGAGGACTAGCGGGGGAGTCAGATACGCAGTATTTT. Its translation is CASRGLAGESDTQYF.

The V call is TRBV6-1, the J call TRBJ2-5; D remains ambiguous. Trimming pared 9 bases from V and 5 bases from J, leaving 19 bases between. The CDR3 totals 14 residues. The V gene's germline CDR1 is MNHNS and CDR2 SASEGT. The CDR3 DNA reads as TGTGCCAGTGCTTTAGACTCATGGCGTGAGACCCAGTACTTC. Amino acid sequence: CASALDSWRETQYF.

This clone was detected once. This rearrangement joins TRBV5-1 to TRBJ2-1, with TRBD2 matching over 13 bases. The CDR3 is 16 amino acids. The germline gives CDR1 SGHRS, CDR2 YFSETQ. V dropped 2 bases and J dropped 8; count of bases not matched to a gene: 7. The CDR3 region is CASSLGLAGELDEQFF. In nucleotides, the CDR3 is TGCGCCAGCAGCTTAGGACTAGCGGGAGAATTGGATGAGCAGTTCTTC.

The chain links TRBV7-9 to TRBJ1-2; D uncertain. CDR3 length: 15 residues. V was pared by 1 base and J by 7 bases, with 16 bases between. CDR1 and CDR2 from the germline V gene are SEHNR and FQNEAQ (reference sequence). CDR3 in DNA: TGTGCCAGCAGCTTAGTAATCATGTCTACCGGTGGCTACACCTTC. Translating it yields CASSLVIMSTGGYTF.

The chain employs TRBV7-8 and TRBJ2-7, with TRBD1 matching over 7 bases. CDR1 is SGHVS and CDR2 is FQNEAQ in the germline V gene. V was clipped by 5 bases and J by 6 bases; unmatched bases: 7. The CDR3 extends over 13 amino acids. CDR3 in DNA: TGTGCCAGCAGCCCTAGGGGACAGCGCGAGCAGTACTTC. This gives the protein CASSPRGQREQYF.

The rearrangement links TRBV4-3 to TRBJ2-2; TRBD2 matches 7 bases. With 3 bases clipped from V and 7 bases from J, the junction kept 14 bases outside the gene matches. The CDR3 sequence is 17 residues long. CDR1 is LGHNA and CDR2 is YSLEER in the germline V gene. The CDR3: CASSHQPAGVRVGELFF. In DNA, the CDR3 is TGCGCCAGCAGCCACCAGCCTGCGGGAGTTCGCGTCGGGGAGCTGTTTTTT.

The chain couples TRBV9 to TRBJ2-3; D is uncertain. In germline, CDR1 is SGDLS, CDR2 YYNGEE. V was cut by 4 bases and J by 2 bases, with 14 bases left in between. CDR3 length: 15 residues. The CDR3 bases are TGTGCCAGCAGCCTCAGCGTTGTATTCACAGATACGCAGTATTTT. The encoded protein is CASSLSVVFTDTQYF.

V and J are TRBV7-2 and TRBJ1-1; possibly TRBD1 for D (6 bases). CDR1 and CDR2 from the germline V gene are SGHTA and FQGNSA. CDR3 size: 13 residues. With 6 bases removed from V and 3 bases from J, the gap between germline ends came to 11 bases. The CDR3 region has the DNA TGTGCCAGCAGTCTGACAGGTGACACTGAAGCTTTCTTT. It translates to CASSLTGDTEAFF.

The chain has TRBV13 and TRBJ1-2; TRBD1 aligns across 7 bases. This CDR3 spans 16 amino acids. Per germline, CDR1 PRHDT and CDR2 FYEKMQ (reference sequence). The V gene end was trimmed by 4 bases and the J gene end by 2 bases; junction bases not matched to a gene: 10. CDR3 sequence (DNA): TGTGCCAGCAGCTACCGACAGGGACGAGGGAACTATGGCTACACCTTC. The encoded protein is CASSYRQGRGNYGYTF.

The chain couples TRBV2 to TRBJ2-1, with 10 bases aligning to TRBD2. The CDR3 is made up of 15 amino acids. CDR1 is SNHLY and CDR2 is FYNNEI in the germline V gene. Trimming took 3 bases from V and 8 from J; bases not matched to a gene: 7. CDR3 DNA sequence: TGTGCCAGCAGTGAGACGGCTAGCGGGAGCCATGAGCAGTTCTTC. As protein: CASSETASGSHEQFF.

The rearrangement links TRBV5-1 to TRBJ1-5; unclear D gene. The germline CDR1 and CDR2 sequences are SGHRS and YFSETQ. CDR3 length: 10 amino acids. V was cut by 0 bases and J by 15 bases, with 7 bases left in between. The CDR3 nucleotides are TGCGCCAGCAGCTTGGGGCTCTGGCATTTT. It yields the protein CASSLGLWHF. Supplemented by reference TRBV5-1 and TRBJ1-5, the full variable domain reads KAGVTQTPRYLIKTRGQQVTLSCSPISGHRSVSWYQQTPGQGLQFLFEYFSETQRNKGNFPGRFSGRQFSNSRSEMNVSTLELGDSALYLCASSLGLWHFGDGTRLSIL.

The chain recombines TRBV5-1 with TRBJ1-2, with D maybe TRBD1 (5 bases). V lost 4 bases to trimming and J lost 4 bases, with 14 bases between them. CDR3 length: 14 residues. Per the germline V gene, CDR1 is SGHRS and CDR2 is YFSETQ. CDR3 DNA: TGCGCCAGCAGCCGGGACGGGAGCTTCTATGGCTACACCTTC. This codes for CASSRDGSFYGYTF.

This clone was detected only a few times. The chain recombines TRBV6-6 with TRBJ1-1, with D possibly being TRBD1 (6 bases). The CDR3 runs 14 residues. Trimming removed 6 bases at V and 5 bases at J, with 16 bases between. Germline CDR1 reads MNHNY; CDR2 reads SVGAGI (reference sequence). This CDR3 reads CASRRLGGGTEAFF. As DNA, the CDR3 is TGTGCCAGCAGGCGCCTAGGGGGGGGGACTGAAGCTTTCTTT.

This clone was detected only a few times. This chain joins TRBV5-4 and TRBJ1-6, with D possibly TRBD1 on 5 matching bases. The CDR3 has 13 amino acids. V gave up 2 bases and J gave up 19 bases, with 19 bases separating them. Germline CDR1 and CDR2: SGHNT and YYREEE (reference sequence). The CDR3 bases are TGTGCCAGCAGCTTCAGCCTGGCGGGGCGTTTTCACTTT. Protein sequence: CASSFSLAGRFHF.

The chain is built from TRBV30 and TRBJ2-2, with a possible D match to TRBD2 (5 bases). Germline assignment: CDR1 GTSNPN and CDR2 SVGIG (reference sequence). Trimming left V 0 bases short and J 13 bases short, with 21 bases between. The CDR3 spans 15 residues. The CDR3 DNA follows: TGTGCCTGGAGTGTTAGAGGGATGGCCCCCTTCGTGCTGTTTTTT. The encoded protein is CAWSVRGMAPFVLFF.

This sequence joins TRBV6-4 and TRBJ1-1, with D possibly matching TRBD1 (5 bases). The CDR3 covers 15 residues. CDR1 MRHNA and CDR2 SNTAGT come from the germline V gene. Trimming cost V 3 bases and J 7 bases, with 18 bases left between them. CDR3 DNA sequence: TGTGCCAGCAGTGAAGACAGCACCCGGCGGCTTGAAGCTTTCTTT. This codes for CASSEDSTRRLEAFF.

The table lists this clone with a count of one. The genes are TRBV6-6 and TRBJ2-3; 7 nucleotides line up with TRBD2. Germline CDR1 reads MNHNY; CDR2 reads SVGAGI (reference sequence). This CDR3 spans 15 amino acids. V shed 5 bases, J shed 3 bases, and the junction held 8 bases outside the gene matches. CDR3 loop: CASSLFAGVTDTQYF. The CDR3, as DNA: TGTGCCAGCAGTCTCTTTGCGGGAGTGACAGATACGCAGTATTTT.

This clone was seen only once. The rearrangement links TRBV5-1 to TRBJ2-3; 8 nucleotides agree with TRBD1. CDR1 and CDR2 (germline): SGHRS, YFSETQ. The ends lost 0 bases at V and 4 bases at J; junction bases unmatched: 4. There are 15 residues in the CDR3. In DNA form, the CDR3 reads TGCGCCAGCAGCTTGGCAGGGGGCGTCCCAGATACGCAGTATTTT. It codes for CASSLAGGVPDTQYF.

The chain recombines TRBV4-3 with TRBJ2-7; D is possibly TRBD1 (7 bases). This CDR3 contains 14 residues. Germline CDR1 is LGHNA and CDR2 is YSLEER. V shed 4 bases and J shed 2 bases, with 12 bases lying between them. The CDR3 sequence: CASSPQGGPYEQYF. CDR3 coding DNA: TGCGCCAGCAGCCCGCAGGGGGGACCCTACGAGCAGTACTTC.

This clone was found once. This chain links TRBV5-5 with TRBJ1-3; D remains unclear. There are 15 residues in the CDR3. Per germline, CDR1 SGHKS and CDR2 YYEKEE (reference sequence). Trimming cost V 2 bases and J 0 bases, with 9 bases left between them. Written as DNA, the CDR3 is TGTGCCAGCAGCTTAAATAATTACTCTGGAAACACCATATATTTT. This encodes CASSLNNYSGNTIYF.

The rearrangement links TRBV7-9 to TRBJ2-5, with 7 bases lining up with TRBD2. J was trimmed by 4 bases and V by 5 bases; bases with no gene match: 7. The CDR3 is 14 amino acids. CDR1 is SEHNR, CDR2 FQNEAQ, per germline (reference sequence). CDR3 in DNA: TGTGCCAGCAGCCCACAAACTAGCGTAGAGACCCAGTACTTC. Amino acid sequence: CASSPQTSVETQYF.

V usage is TRBV5-1 and J usage is TRBJ2-1; a possible D gene is TRBD1 (5 bases). Trimming took 4 bases from V and 8 from J, leaving 22 bases between them. The germline gives CDR1 SGHRS, CDR2 YFSETQ. The CDR3 contains 16 residues. The CDR3 coding sequence is TGCGCCAGCAGCGTGGGGCGGACACCGAGGTCGGATGAGCAGTTCTTC. Translating it yields CASSVGRTPRSDEQFF.

V usage is TRBV19 and J usage is TRBJ1-1; 10 bases match TRBD1. Trimming cost V 5 bases and J 6 bases; bases outside gene matches: 15. Germline V gene data show CDR1 as LNHDA and CDR2 as SQIVND (reference sequence). The CDR3 is 17 residues long. The CDR3 is CASSSRDRGPRLPEAFF. The CDR3 DNA follows: TGTGCCAGTAGTTCCCGGGACAGGGGCCCTCGCCTCCCTGAAGCTTTCTTT.

This chain connects TRBV7-9 to TRBJ1-1; D is unresolved. This CDR3 spans 13 amino acids. Trimming shortened V by 4 bases and J by 1 base, and 7 bases separated the two germline ends. Germline CDR1 is SEHNR and CDR2 is FQNEAQ (reference sequence). CDR3 sequence (DNA): TGTGCCAGCAGCTACTCGGGGAACACTGAAGCTTTCTTT. It yields the protein CASSYSGNTEAFF.

This clone was recorded only once. The rearrangement links TRBV5-1 to TRBJ2-5, with D perhaps matching TRBD1 (6 bases). V lost 0 bases, J lost 1 base, and 13 bases lay in between. The CDR3 consists of 16 residues. Germline loops: CDR1 SGHRS, CDR2 YFSETQ. CDR3: CASSLAPHRAQETQYF. CDR3 sequence (DNA): TGCGCCAGCAGCTTGGCCCCGCACAGGGCCCAAGAGACCCAGTACTTC.